The TCR beta chain under discussion was sequenced for a study of cytomegalovirus exposure and HLA in healthy donors. The length of the CDR3 is 14 residues. Germline values: CDR1 SGHNT, CDR2 YENEEA. Trimming pared 5 bases from V and 6 bases from J, leaving 14 bases between. The PCR employed 60 Vbeta primers together with 13 Jbeta primers. Sequencing used immunoSEQ multiplex PCR; TCRdb keeps in-frame clones, though not all of them. The listing contains 100,000 to 150,000 clones. What was sequenced was PBMCs. This TCR was sampled from a man in his late teens or twenties in good health and CMV-seronegative. This sequence joins TRBV11-3 and TRBJ2-1, with D maybe TRBD2 (5 bases). The CDR3 loop reads CASSGERAPNEQFF. CDR3 in DNA: TGTGCCAGCAGCGGGGAGAGGGCCCCCAATGAGCAGTTCTTC.